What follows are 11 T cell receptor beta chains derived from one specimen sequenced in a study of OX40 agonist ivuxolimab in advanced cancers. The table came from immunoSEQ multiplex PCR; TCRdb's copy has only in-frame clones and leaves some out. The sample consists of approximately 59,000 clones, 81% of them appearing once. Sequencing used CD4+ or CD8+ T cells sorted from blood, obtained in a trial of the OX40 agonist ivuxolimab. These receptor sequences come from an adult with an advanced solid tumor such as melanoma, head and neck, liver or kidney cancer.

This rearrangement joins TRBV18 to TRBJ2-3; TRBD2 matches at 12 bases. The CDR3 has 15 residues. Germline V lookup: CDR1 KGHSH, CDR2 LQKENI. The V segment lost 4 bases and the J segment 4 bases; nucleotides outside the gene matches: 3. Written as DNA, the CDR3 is TGTGCCAGCTCACGGACTAGCGGGGCGGCAGATACGCAGTATTTT. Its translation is CASSRTSGAADTQYF.

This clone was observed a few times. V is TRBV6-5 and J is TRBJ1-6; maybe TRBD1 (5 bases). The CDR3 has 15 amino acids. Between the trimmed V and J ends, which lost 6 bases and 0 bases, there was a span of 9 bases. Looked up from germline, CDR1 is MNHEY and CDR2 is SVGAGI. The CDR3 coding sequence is TGTGCCAGCAGGTTCGACAGCTCCTATAATTCACCCCTCCACTTT. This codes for CASRFDSSYNSPLHF.

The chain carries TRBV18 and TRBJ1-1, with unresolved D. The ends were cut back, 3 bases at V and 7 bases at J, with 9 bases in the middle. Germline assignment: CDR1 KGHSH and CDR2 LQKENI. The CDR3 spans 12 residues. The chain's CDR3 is CASSPDGFEAFF. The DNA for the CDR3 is TGTGCCAGCTCACCGGACGGGTTTGAAGCTTTCTTT.

The CDR3 bases are TGTGCCAGCAGTTTAGCTAGCGGGGGGGCCAACACCGGGGAGCTGTTTTTT. Its protein is CASSLASGGANTGELFF. This sequence joins TRBV27 and TRBJ2-2, with 12 bases identical to TRBD2. Germline CDR1 reads MNHEY; CDR2 reads SMNVEV (reference sequence). The V gene end was trimmed by 2 bases and the J gene end by 2 bases; junction bases not matched to a gene: 3. The CDR3 covers 17 residues.

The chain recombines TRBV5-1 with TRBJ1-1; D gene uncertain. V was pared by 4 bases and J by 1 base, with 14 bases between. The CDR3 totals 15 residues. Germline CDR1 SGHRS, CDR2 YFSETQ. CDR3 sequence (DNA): TGCGCCAGCAGCCCTCAACCCGACGGGAACACTGAAGCTTTCTTT. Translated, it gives CASSPQPDGNTEAFF.

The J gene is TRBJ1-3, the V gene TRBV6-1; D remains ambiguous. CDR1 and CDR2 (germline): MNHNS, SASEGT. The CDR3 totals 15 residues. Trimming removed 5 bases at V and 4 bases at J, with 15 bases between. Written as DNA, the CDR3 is TGTGCCAGCAGTACCAGGACGGCGAACGGAAACACCATATATTTT. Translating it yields CASSTRTANGNTIYF.

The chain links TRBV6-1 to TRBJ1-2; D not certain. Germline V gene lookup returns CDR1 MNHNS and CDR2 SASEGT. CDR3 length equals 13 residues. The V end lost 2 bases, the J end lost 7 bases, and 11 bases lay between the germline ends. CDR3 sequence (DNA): TGTGCCAGCAGTGAATCCAGCCCGATTGGCTACACCTTC. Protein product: CASSESSPIGYTF.

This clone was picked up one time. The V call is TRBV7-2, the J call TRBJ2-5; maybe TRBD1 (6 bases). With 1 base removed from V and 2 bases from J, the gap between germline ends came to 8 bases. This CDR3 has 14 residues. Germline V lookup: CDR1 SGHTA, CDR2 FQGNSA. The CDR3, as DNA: TGTGCCAGCAGCTTAGGGACAGTACAAGAGACCCAGTACTTC. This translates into CASSLGTVQETQYF.

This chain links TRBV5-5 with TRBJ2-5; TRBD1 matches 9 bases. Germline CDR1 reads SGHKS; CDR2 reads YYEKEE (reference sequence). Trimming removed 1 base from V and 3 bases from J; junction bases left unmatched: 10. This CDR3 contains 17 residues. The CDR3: CASSLRLQGQGEETQYF. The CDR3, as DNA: TGTGCCAGCAGCTTGAGGTTACAGGGACAGGGAGAAGAGACCCAGTACTTC. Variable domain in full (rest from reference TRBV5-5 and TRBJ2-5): DAGVTQSPTHLIKTRGQQVTLRCSPISGHKSVSWYQQVLGQGPQFIFQYYEKEERGRGNFPDRFSARQFPNYSSELNVNALLLGDSALYLCASSLRLQGQGEETQYFGPGTRLLVL.

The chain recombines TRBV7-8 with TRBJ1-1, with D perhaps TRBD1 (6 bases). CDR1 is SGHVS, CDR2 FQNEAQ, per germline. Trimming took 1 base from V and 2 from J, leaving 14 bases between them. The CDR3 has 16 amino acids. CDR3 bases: TGTGCCAGCAGCTTAGGGAGGGGGGCGCTTAACACTGAAGCTTTCTTT. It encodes CASSLGRGALNTEAFF.

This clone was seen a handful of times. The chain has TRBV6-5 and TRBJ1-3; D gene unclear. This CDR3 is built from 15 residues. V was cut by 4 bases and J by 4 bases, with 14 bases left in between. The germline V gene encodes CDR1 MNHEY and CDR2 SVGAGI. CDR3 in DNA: TGTGCCAGCAGTTCCCCTCCGGTTTCAGGAAACACCATATATTTT. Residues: CASSSPPVSGNTIYF.